This T cell receptor beta chain was captured by sequencing in a study of post-analysis software for immune sequencing data. About the study: Disease trajectories encompassed relapsing-remitting, secondary progressive and progressive-relapsing multiple sclerosis. Overall study results and limits: Samples sharing a preparation batch grouped tightly together when assessed by F measure. Among about 5 TRBV segments more frequent in patients than controls were TRBV5-6, TRBV5-1 and TRBV20-1. Significantly lower normalized Chao1 diversity was seen in multiple sclerosis patients than in controls.

CDR3 length: 14 residues. J lost 4 bases, V lost 3 bases, and 5 bases had no gene match. The germline gives CDR1 SGDLS, CDR2 YYNGEE. In the case of this clonotype: Its cognate antigen is unknown.

The TCR beta cDNA libraries contained unique molecular identifiers. TCRdb itself ran the PCR reads through MiXCR, one entry per CDR3 protein. The sample shows hundreds of thousands of distinct CDR3 sequences, 59% of them seen only once. The chain carries TRBV9 and TRBJ2-3; 7 bases match TRBD2. Material: blood. The TCR was taken from a girl aged 2-15 years with multiple sclerosis. CDR3 residues: CASSARGDSDTQYF. The DNA of the CDR3 is TGTGCCAGCAGCGCCCGGGGGGACTCAGATACGCAGTATTTT.